Reported below is one T cell receptor beta chain. This specimen comes from a study of blood T cell repertoires in COVID-19. On the study more broadly: PBMCs, B-cell-depleted T cells, or T cells provided the cDNA or gDNA that made up the material.

Profiled with immunoSEQ multiplex PCR; TCRdb holds only in-frame clones, not every one. The data hold 310,000 or so clones, with roughly 87% observed a single time. The CDR3 covers 14 residues. Trimming stripped 6 bases from V and 5 bases from J, with 14 bases between. The germline CDR1 and CDR2 sequences are LNHDA and SQIVND (reference sequence). All recovered Cohort 3 donors got two negative PCRs, got clearance, or saw symptom resolution. The V and J genes are TRBV19 and TRBJ1-5; no firm D call. The origin of this receptor is a woman aged 18-35 years who had recovered from COVID-19. Input material: PBMCs or T cells enriched from blood (not recorded which). Written as DNA, the CDR3 is TGTGCCAGTAGCAGACACTTACACCATCAGCCCCAGCATTTT. This gives the protein CASSRHLHHQPQHF.